The clone carrying this TCR beta chain has a count of ten or more. Germline V gene lookup returns CDR1 SGHRS and CDR2 YFSETQ. The CDR3 is made up of 14 amino acids. V lost 0 bases and J lost 8, with 11 bases in between. RNA was extracted from bulk tissue without any cell sorting. The normal lung tissue was taken more than 3 cm from the tumor edge. This entry is derived from a study of tumor and adjacent non-tumor tissue in lung cancer. The library came from three nested PCR rounds adapted from ARM-PCR protocols. Each CDR3 protein gets one entry after TCRdb re-called the multiplex PCR reads with MiXCR. The sample lists over 80,000 distinct CDR3 sequences; about 80% were seen once.

The source of this sequence is a man between 60 and 70 years old with small cell lung cancer. The specimen was distant non-tumor lung tissue. V is TRBV5-1 and J is TRBJ1-4, with D maybe TRBD1 (6 bases). The DNA of the CDR3 is TGCGCCAGCAGCTTGGAGGGGGGGCGCGAAAAACTGTTTTTT. It codes for CASSLEGGREKLFF.